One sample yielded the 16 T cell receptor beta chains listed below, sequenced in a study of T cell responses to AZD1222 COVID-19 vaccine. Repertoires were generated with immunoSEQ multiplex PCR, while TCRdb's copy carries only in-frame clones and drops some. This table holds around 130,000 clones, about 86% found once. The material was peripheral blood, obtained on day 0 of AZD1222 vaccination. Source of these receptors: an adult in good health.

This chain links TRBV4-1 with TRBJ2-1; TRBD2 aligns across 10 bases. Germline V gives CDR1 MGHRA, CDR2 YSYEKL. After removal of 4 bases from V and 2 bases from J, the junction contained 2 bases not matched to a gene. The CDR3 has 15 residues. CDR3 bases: TGCGCCAGCAGCCGGACTAGCGGTACCTACAATGAGCAGTTCTTC. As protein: CASSRTSGTYNEQFF.

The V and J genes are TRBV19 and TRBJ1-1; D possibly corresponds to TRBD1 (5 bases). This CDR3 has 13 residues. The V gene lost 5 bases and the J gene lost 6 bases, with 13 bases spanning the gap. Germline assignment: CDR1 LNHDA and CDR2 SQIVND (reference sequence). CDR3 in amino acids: CASSLSGTAEAFF. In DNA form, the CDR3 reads TGTGCCAGTAGTCTCAGCGGGACCGCTGAAGCTTTCTTT.

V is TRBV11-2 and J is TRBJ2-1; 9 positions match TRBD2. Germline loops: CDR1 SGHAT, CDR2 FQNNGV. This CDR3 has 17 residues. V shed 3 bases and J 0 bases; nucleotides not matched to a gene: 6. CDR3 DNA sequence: TGTGCCAGCAGCTTTTCCGGACTAGCGTACTCCTACAATGAGCAGTTCTTC. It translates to CASSFSGLAYSYNEQFF.

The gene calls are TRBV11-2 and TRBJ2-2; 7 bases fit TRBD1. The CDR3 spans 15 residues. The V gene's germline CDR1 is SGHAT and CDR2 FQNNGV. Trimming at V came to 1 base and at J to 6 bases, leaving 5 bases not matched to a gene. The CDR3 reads CASSLGSTGAGELFF. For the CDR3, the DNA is TGTGCCAGCAGCTTAGGGTCAACAGGGGCCGGGGAGCTGTTTTTT.

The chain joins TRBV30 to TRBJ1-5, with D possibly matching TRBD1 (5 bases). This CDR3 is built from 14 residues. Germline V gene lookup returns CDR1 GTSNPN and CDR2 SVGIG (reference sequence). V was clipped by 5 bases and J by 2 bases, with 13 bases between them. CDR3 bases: TGTGCCTGGGCCCGCCGGGGCGGCAATCAGCCCCAGCATTTT. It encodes CAWARRGGNQPQHF.

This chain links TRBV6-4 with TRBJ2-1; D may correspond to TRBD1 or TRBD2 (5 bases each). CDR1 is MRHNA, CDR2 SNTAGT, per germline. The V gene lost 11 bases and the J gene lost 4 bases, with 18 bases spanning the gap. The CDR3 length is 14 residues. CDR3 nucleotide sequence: TGTGCCGCCCATCTTAGCGACAGATACAATGAGCAGTTCTTC. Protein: CAAHLSDRYNEQFF.

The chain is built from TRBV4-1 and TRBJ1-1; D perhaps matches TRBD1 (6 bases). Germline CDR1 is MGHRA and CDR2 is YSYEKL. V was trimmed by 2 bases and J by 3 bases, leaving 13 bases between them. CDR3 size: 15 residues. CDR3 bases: TGCGCCAGCAGCCAATTTGGGGGGCGCGACACTGAAGCTTTCTTT. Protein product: CASSQFGGRDTEAFF.

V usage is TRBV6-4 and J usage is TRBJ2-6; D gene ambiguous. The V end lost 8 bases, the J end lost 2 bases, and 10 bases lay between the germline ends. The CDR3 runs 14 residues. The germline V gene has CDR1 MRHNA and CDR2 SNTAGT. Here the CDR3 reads CASGMDAGANVLTF. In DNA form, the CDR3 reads TGTGCCAGCGGGATGGACGCTGGGGCCAACGTCCTGACTTTC.

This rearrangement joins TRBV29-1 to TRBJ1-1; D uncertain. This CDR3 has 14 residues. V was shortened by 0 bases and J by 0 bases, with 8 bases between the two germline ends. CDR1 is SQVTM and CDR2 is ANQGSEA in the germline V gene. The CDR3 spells CSVEEMSMNTEAFF. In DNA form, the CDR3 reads TGCAGCGTTGAAGAAATGAGCATGAACACTGAAGCTTTCTTT.

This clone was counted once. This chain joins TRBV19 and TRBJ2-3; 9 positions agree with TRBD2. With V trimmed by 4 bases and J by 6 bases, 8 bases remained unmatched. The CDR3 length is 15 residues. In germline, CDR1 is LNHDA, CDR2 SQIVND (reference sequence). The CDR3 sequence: CASSTLPAGGDTQYF. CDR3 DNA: TGTGCCAGTAGTACCCTACCAGCGGGGGGTGATACGCAGTATTTT.

The CDR3 DNA reads as TGTGCCAGCAGGCAAGGGCAGGGCTACACCTTC. This encodes CASRQGQGYTF. The genes are TRBV2 and TRBJ1-2; no definite D call. CDR1 SNHLY and CDR2 FYNNEI come from the germline V gene. CDR3 length: 11 amino acids. Trimming stripped 6 bases from V and 8 bases from J, with 10 bases between.

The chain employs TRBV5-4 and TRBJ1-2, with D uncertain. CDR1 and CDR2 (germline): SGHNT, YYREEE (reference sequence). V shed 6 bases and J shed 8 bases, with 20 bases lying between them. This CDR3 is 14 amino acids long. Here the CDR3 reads CASIRAESFGGYTF. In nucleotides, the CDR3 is TGTGCCAGCATACGAGCGGAAAGCTTCGGGGGCTACACCTTC.

The CDR3 nucleotides are TGTGCCAGCAGTTACGGGACAGGGGGCGCCGAGCAGTACTTC. Encoded protein: CASSYGTGGAEQYF. The V and J genes are TRBV6-6 and TRBJ2-7, with 12 bases that match TRBD1. Germline V gene sequence: CDR1 MNHNY, CDR2 SVGAGI (reference sequence). The ends lost 2 bases at V and 6 bases at J; junction bases unmatched: 2. CDR3 length: 14 amino acids.

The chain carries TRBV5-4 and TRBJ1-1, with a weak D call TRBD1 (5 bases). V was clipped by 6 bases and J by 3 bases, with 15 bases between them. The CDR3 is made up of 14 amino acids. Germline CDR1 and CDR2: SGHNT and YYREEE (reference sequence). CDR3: CASKAGWGDTEAFF. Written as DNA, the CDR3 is TGTGCCAGCAAAGCCGGGTGGGGGGACACTGAAGCTTTCTTT. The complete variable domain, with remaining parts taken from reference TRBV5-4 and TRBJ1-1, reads ETGVTQSPTHLIKTRGQQVTLRCSSQSGHNTVSWYQQALGQGPQFIFQYYREEENGRGNFPPRFSGLQFPNYSSELNVNALELDDSALYLCASKAGWGDTEAFFGQGTRLTVV.

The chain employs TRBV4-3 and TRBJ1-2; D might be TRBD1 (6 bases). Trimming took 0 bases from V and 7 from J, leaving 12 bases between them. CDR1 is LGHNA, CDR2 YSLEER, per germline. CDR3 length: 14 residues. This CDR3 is CASSQDGGITGYTF. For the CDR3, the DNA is TGCGCCAGCAGCCAAGACGGGGGCATCACTGGCTACACCTTC.

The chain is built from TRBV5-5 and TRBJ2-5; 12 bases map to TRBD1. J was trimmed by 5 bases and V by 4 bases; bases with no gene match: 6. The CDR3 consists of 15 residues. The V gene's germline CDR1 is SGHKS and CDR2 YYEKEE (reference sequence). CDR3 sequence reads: CASSPGQGAGETQYF. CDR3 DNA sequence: TGTGCCAGCAGCCCGGGACAGGGGGCTGGGGAGACCCAGTACTTC. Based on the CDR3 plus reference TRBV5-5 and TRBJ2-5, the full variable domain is DAGVTQSPTHLIKTRGQQVTLRCSPISGHKSVSWYQQVLGQGPQFIFQYYEKEERGRGNFPDRFSARQFPNYSSELNVNALLLGDSALYLCASSPGQGAGETQYFGPGTRLLVL.